This TCR beta chain was retrieved from a study of spatial heterogeneity in lung cancer. Study summary: There were consistently more beta-chain sequences detected than alpha-chain sequences. Averaged across combinations, each unique TCR and UMI pairing appeared more than ten times in raw reads, which were uncorrected. Study observations and caveats: In blood, ubiquitous expanded tumor TCRs appeared more at resection than follow-up.

CDR1 and CDR2 (germline): SGHRS, YFSETQ. This CDR3 has 15 residues. V gave up 7 bases and J gave up 7 bases; unmatched junction bases: 14. About this clonotype: The antigen is not known.

TCR cDNA molecules each carried a unique molecular identifier. Each CDR3 protein gets one entry after TCRdb re-called the 5' RACE reads with MiXCR. This repertoire shows roughly 45,000 distinct CDR3 sequences, roughly 20% found once; its top ten account for roughly 6.5%. Time point described: blood at routine non-recurrence follow-up after resection. The chain has TRBV5-1 and TRBJ1-5; 7 nucleotides agree with TRBD1. The sequencing used PBMCs, collected at follow-up. This receptor was identified in a female donor with early-stage non-small cell lung cancer. CDR3 loop: CASRTGPTLSQPQHF. The CDR3 nucleotides are TGCGCCAGCCGGACAGGTCCAACCCTCTCGCAGCCCCAGCATTTT.